These 10 T cell receptor beta chains were all obtained from the same sample, sequenced in a study of blood T cell repertoires in COVID-19. Some clones are missing from TCRdb's copy, which holds only in-frame ones; the method was immunoSEQ multiplex PCR. The data show 200,000 to 250,000 clones, 80% to 90% seen once. Sequenced input: PBMCs or T cells enriched from blood (not recorded which). The source is a man between 18 and 35 years old with acute COVID-19.

The V gene is TRBV3-1 (or the pseudogene TRBV3-2), the J gene TRBJ2-5, with 7 bases that match TRBD1. Germline V CDR1 and CDR2: LGHDT, YNNKEL (reference sequence). There are 14 residues in the CDR3. V dropped 0 bases and J dropped 5; count of bases not matched to a gene: 3. CDR3 DNA sequence: TGTGCCAGCAGCCAAGAACAGGGGCTGGAGACCCAGTACTTC. Translating gives CASSQEQGLETQYF.

The rearrangement joins TRBV7-9 to TRBJ2-7; 11 bases line up with TRBD1. V lost 4 bases to trimming and J lost 4 bases; unmatched junction nucleotides: 6. The germline CDR1 and CDR2 sequences are SEHNR and FQNEAQ (reference sequence). The CDR3 runs 15 residues. The CDR3 here is CASSSLDRGRYEQYF. The DNA of the CDR3 is TGTGCCAGCAGCTCTCTGGACAGGGGGCGGTACGAGCAGTACTTC.

Turning to this clone: A junction boundary mismatches the germline segment, possibly from a read error. The chain links TRBV7-7 to TRBJ2-5; D gene uncertain. Germline-derived CDR1 and CDR2 are SSHAT and FNYEAQ (reference sequence). The CDR3 contains 13 residues. The CDR3 here is CASSRGSQETQYF. In DNA form, the CDR3 reads TGTGCTAGCAGCCGAGGATCACAAGAGACCCAGTACTTC. Variable domain in full (rest from reference TRBV7-7 and TRBJ2-5): GAGVSQSPRYKVTKRGQDVTLRCDPISSHATLYWYQQALGQGPEFLTYFNYEAQPDKSGLPSDRFSAERPEGSISTLTIQRTEQRDSAMYRCASSRGSQETQYFGPGTRLLVL.

This sequence joins TRBV19 and TRBJ1-1; 9 bases agree with TRBD1. This CDR3 region has 16 residues. Germline assignment: CDR1 LNHDA and CDR2 SQIVND (reference sequence). J was trimmed by 4 bases and V by 7 bases; bases with no gene match: 13. CDR3 loop: CASTIGEGQGGTEAFF. In nucleotides, the CDR3 is TGTGCCAGTACCATCGGTGAGGGACAGGGAGGCACTGAAGCTTTCTTT. The full variable domain, its missing parts supplied by reference TRBV19 and TRBJ1-1, is DGGITQSPKYLFRKEGQNVTLSCEQNLNHDAMYWYRQDPGQGLRLIYYSQIVNDFQKGDIAEGYSVSREKKESFPLTVTSAQKNPTAFYLCASTIGEGQGGTEAFFGQGTRLTVV.

This clone was found a few times. The rearrangement links TRBV3-1 (or the pseudogene TRBV3-2) to TRBJ1-1; tentative D call: TRBD1 (5 bases). The CDR3 consists of 14 residues. The V and J ends lost 1 base and 1 base respectively, with 7 bases between them. Looked up from germline, CDR1 is LGHDT and CDR2 is YNNKEL (reference sequence). The CDR3 DNA reads as TGTGCCAGCAGCCAAGTCGGGGGGAACACTGAAGCTTTCTTT. It translates to CASSQVGGNTEAFF.

The chain is built from TRBV3-1 (or the pseudogene TRBV3-2) and TRBJ1-3, with D possibly matching TRBD1 (6 bases). The CDR3 is made up of 16 amino acids. With 4 bases removed from V and 0 bases from J, the gap between germline ends came to 13 bases. Germline assignment: CDR1 LGHDT and CDR2 YNNKEL (reference sequence). The CDR3 sequence: CASSPGQTYSGNTIYF. The DNA for the CDR3 is TGTGCCAGCAGCCCCGGACAGACATACTCTGGAAACACCATATATTTT.

V usage is TRBV7-9 and J usage is TRBJ1-1; perhaps TRBD1 as D (5 bases). Trimming stripped 5 bases from V and 1 base from J, with 14 bases between. In germline, CDR1 is SEHNR, CDR2 FQNEAQ (reference sequence). The CDR3 totals 15 residues. The CDR3: CASSPPLGGNTEAFF. DNA for the CDR3: TGTGCCAGCAGCCCACCCCTGGGGGGGAACACTGAAGCTTTCTTT. The full variable domain, completed using reference TRBV7-9 and TRBJ1-1, is DTGVSQNPRHKITKRGQNVTFRCDPISEHNRLYWYRQTLGQGPEFLTYFQNEAQLEKSRLLSDRFSAERPKGSFSTLEIQRTEQGDSAMYLCASSPPLGGNTEAFFGQGTRLTVV.

The chain combines TRBV28 with TRBJ2-7; D perhaps matches TRBD1 (5 bases). Per the germline V gene, CDR1 is MDHEN and CDR2 is SYDVKM. V was shortened by 5 bases and J by 4 bases, with 15 bases between the two germline ends. The length of the CDR3 is 14 residues. The CDR3 DNA is TGTGCCAGCAGTCCATTGACAGTTGAGTACGAGCAGTACTTC. Amino acids: CASSPLTVEYEQYF.

The chain combines TRBV19 with TRBJ2-3; 9 bases map to TRBD1. The V gene end was trimmed by 8 bases and the J gene end by 6 bases; junction bases not matched to a gene: 12. From germline, CDR1 is LNHDA and CDR2 SQIVND (reference sequence). The CDR3 is 15 amino acids. The DNA for the CDR3 is TGTGCCAGTCGAAATTACGGGACAGGGCTTGATACGCAGTATTTT. Translating gives CASRNYGTGLDTQYF.

The chain recombines TRBV7-8 with TRBJ2-1, with a possible D match to TRBD1 (5 bases). Germline V gives CDR1 SGHVS, CDR2 FQNEAQ. This CDR3 is built from 16 residues. V shed 1 base and J shed 1 base, with 11 bases lying between them. CDR3 nucleotides: TGTGCCAGCAGCTTAGGGGGCCTTGGGTCCTACAATGAGCAGTTCTTC. This sequence encodes CASSLGGLGSYNEQFF.